This TCR beta chain was profiled in a study of T cell clonotyping in hematopoietic cell transplantation. Assay used: immunoSEQ multiplex PCR; TCRdb lists only in-frame clones, some missing. This sample has some 16,000 clones, with 93% found just once. Specified time point: recipient sample about 28 days before transplant, after cytoreduction. Germline lookup yields CDR1 SGHRS and CDR2 YFSETQ. The CDR3 runs 19 residues. Trimming stripped 3 bases from V and 0 bases from J, with 19 bases between. The V and J genes are TRBV5-1 and TRBJ1-6; possibly TRBD1 for D (5 bases). This sequence was found in a man between 18 and 29 years old with biphenotypic leukemia. Some clones in this sample may be carry-over from other donors' samples. Specimen: peripheral blood mononuclear cells, collected before stem cell transplant. For the CDR3, the DNA is TGCGCCAGCAGCTCGGGGGGACCGGGTACGGCCTCCTATAATTCACCCCTCCACTTT. It encodes CASSSGGPGTASYNSPLHF.